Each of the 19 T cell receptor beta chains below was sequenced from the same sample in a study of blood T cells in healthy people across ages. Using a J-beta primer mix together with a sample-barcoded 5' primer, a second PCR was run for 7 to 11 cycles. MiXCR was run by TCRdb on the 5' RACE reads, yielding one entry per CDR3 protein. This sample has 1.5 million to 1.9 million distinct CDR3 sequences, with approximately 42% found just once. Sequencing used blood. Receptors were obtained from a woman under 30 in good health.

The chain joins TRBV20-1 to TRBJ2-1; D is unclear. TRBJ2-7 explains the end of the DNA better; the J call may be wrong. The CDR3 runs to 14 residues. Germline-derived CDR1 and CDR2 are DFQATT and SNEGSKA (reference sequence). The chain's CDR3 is CSAPRAGSYNEQYF. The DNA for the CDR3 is TGCAGTGCCCCGCGAGCCGGCTCCTACAATGAGCAGTACTTC.

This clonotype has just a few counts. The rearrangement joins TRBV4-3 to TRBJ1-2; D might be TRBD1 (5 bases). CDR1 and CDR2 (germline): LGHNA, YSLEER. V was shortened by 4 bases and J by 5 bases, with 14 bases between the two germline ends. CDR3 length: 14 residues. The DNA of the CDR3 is TGCGCCAGCAGCCGGTGGGGGGAGGATTATGGCTACACCTTC. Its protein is CASSRWGEDYGYTF.

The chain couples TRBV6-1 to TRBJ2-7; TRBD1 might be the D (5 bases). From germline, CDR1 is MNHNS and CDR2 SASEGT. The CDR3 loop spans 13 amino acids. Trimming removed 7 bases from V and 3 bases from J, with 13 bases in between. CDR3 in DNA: TGTGCCAGCAATGCTGGTCAGGGCTACGAGCAGTACTTC. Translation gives CASNAGQGYEQYF.

CDR3 sequence reads: CASSVGGGNEQYF. The CDR3, as DNA: TGTGCCAGCAGCGTAGGAGGAGGGAACGAGCAGTACTTC. V and J are TRBV7-9 and TRBJ2-7; D might be TRBD2 (6 bases). CDR3 length: 13 amino acids. Germline-derived CDR1 and CDR2 are SEHNR and FQNEAQ (reference sequence). Trimming stripped 5 bases from V and 5 bases from J, with 13 bases between.

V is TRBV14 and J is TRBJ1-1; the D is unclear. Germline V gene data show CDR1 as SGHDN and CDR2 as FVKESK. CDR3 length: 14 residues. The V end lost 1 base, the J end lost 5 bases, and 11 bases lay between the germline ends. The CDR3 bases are TGTGCCAGCAGCCAAGTACGGAGGAGTACTGAAGCTTTCTTT. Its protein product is CASSQVRRSTEAFF.

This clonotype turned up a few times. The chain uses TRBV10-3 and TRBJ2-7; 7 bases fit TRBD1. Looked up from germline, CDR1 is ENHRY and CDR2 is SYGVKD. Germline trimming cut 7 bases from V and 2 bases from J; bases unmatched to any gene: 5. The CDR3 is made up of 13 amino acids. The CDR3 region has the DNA TGTGCCATCAAAGGGACAGATACCTACGAGCAGTACTTC. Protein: CAIKGTDTYEQYF.

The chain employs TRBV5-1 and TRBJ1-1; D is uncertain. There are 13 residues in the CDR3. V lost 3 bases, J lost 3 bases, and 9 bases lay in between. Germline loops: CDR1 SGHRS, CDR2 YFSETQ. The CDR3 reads CASSSDRYTEAFF. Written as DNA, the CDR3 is TGCGCCAGCAGCTCGGACCGGTACACTGAAGCTTTCTTT.

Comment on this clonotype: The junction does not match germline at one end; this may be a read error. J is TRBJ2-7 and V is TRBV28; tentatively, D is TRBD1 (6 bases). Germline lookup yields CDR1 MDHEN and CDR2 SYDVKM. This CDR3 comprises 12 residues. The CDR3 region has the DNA TGTGCCAGCAGTTTACTGGCAGGGGAGCGGTACTTC. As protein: CASSLLAGERYF.

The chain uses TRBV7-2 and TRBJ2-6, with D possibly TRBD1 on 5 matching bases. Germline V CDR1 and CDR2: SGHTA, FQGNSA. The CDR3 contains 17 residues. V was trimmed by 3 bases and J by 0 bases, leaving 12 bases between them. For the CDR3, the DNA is TGTGCCAGCAGCTTGCAGACAGTTAGCTCTGGGGCCAACGTCCTGACTTTC. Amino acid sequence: CASSLQTVSSGANVLTF.

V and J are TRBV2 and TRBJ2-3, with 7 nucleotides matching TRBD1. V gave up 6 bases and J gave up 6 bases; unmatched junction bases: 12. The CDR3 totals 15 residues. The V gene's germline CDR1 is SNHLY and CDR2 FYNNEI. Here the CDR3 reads CASREQGFRPDTQYF. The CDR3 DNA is TGTGCCAGCAGGGAACAGGGGTTTCGTCCGGATACGCAGTATTTT. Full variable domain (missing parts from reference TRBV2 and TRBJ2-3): EPEVTQTPSHQVTQMGQEVILRCVPISNHLYFYWYRQILGQKVEFLVSFYNNEISEKSEIFDDQFSVERPDGSNFTLKIRSTKLEDSAMYFCASREQGFRPDTQYFGPGTRLTVL.

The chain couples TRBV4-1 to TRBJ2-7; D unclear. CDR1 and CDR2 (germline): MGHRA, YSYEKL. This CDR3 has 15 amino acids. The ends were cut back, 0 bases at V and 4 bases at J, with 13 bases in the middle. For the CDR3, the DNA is TGCGCCAGCAGCCAAGAACCAGGTCTCATTTACGAGCAGTACTTC. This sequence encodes CASSQEPGLIYEQYF.

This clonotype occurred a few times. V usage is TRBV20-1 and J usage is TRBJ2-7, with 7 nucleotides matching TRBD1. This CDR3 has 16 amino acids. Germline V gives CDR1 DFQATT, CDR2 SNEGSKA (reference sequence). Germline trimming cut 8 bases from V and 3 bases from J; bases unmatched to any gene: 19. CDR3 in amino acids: CSLTKWGGDRDYEQYF. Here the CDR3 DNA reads TGCAGTCTTACCAAATGGGGCGGAGACAGGGACTACGAGCAGTACTTC.

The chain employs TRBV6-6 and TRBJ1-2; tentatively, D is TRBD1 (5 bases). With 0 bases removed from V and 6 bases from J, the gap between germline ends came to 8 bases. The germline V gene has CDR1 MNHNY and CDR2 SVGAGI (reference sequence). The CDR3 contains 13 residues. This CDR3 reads CASSYSSGNGYTF. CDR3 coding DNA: TGTGCCAGCAGTTACTCGTCAGGGAATGGCTACACCTTC.

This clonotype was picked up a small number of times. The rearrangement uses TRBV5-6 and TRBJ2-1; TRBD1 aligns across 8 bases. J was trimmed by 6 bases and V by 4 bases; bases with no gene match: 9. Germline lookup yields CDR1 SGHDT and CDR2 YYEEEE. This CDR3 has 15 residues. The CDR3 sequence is CASSPDRDYSNEQFF. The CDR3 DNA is TGTGCCAGCAGCCCGGACAGGGATTATTCCAATGAGCAGTTCTTC.

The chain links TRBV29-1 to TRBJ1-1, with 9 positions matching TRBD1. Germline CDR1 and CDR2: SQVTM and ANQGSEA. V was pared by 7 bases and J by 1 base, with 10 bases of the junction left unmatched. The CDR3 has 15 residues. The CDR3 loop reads CSALQGAVTNTEAFF. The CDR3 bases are TGCAGCGCCTTACAGGGGGCCGTTACGAACACTGAAGCTTTCTTT.

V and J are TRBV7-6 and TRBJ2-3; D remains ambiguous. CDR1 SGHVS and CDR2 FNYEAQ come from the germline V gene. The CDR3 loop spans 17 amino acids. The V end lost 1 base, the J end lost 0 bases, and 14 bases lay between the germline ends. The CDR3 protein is CASSLDPRSASTDTQYF. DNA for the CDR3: TGTGCCAGCAGCTTAGATCCGCGGTCTGCTAGCACAGATACGCAGTATTTT.

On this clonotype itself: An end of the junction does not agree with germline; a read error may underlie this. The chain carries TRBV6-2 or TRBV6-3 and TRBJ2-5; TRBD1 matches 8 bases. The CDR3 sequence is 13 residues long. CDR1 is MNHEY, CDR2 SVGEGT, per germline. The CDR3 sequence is CAGRGQAQETQYF. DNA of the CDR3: TGTGCCGGCAGGGGACAGGCGCAAGAGACCCAGTACTTC.

The CDR3 DNA sequence: TGCAGTGCAATCGGGGAGGGCAATGAAAAACTGTTTTTT. The encoded protein is CSAIGEGNEKLFF. The chain has TRBV20-1 and TRBJ1-4, with D uncertain. The CDR3 extends over 13 amino acids. Germline loops: CDR1 DFQATT, CDR2 SNEGSKA (reference sequence). Trimming took off 6 bases at V and 5 bases at J, with 13 bases between the two ends.

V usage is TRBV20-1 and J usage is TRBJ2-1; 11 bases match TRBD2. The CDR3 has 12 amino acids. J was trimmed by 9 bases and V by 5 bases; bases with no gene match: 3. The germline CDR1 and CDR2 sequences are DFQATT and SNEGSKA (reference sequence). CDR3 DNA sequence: TGCAGTGCTCTGGGACTAGCGGTTGAGCAGTTCTTC. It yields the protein CSALGLAVEQFF.